Sequencing of this T cell receptor beta chain was carried out in a study of blood T cells in healthy people across ages. Overall study findings and caveats: Older individuals had lower TCR beta diversity per million T cells (the decline was roughly linear). Higher naive T cell percentage went strongly together with higher TCR beta diversity. Higher diversity, along with more naive CD4+ cells, distinguished long-lived donors from aged donors.

With respect to this clonotype: Its target is not known.

The germline V gene has CDR1 SGHVS and CDR2 FQNEAQ. The length of the CDR3 is 13 residues. Primed by a sample-barcoded 5' primer and a J-beta primer mix, a second PCR proceeded for about 6 to 11 cycles. All cDNA molecules were each tagged by a template-switch adaptor with 12 random nucleotides. TCRdb re-called the 5' RACE reads with MiXCR, one entry per CDR3 protein. The profile shows about 750,000 distinct CDR3 sequences, roughly 50% of them singletons. Sequencing was performed on blood. This chain links TRBV7-8 with TRBJ2-5; unclear D gene. The tail of the sequence fits TRBJ2-7 better, so the J call may be wrong. The clonotype was recovered from an older man in good health. The CDR3 here is CASSLAAANEQYF. DNA of the CDR3: TGTGCCAGCAGCTTAGCTGCAGCGAACGAGCAGTACTTC.